This TCR beta chain was captured in a study of blood T cell repertoires in COVID-19. Study overall: There were acute and convalescent COVID-19 samples, and they came from the United States, Italy and Spain. PBMCs, B-cell-depleted T cells, or T cells were the source of the cDNA or gDNA that made up the material.

Germline V gene data show CDR1 as MNHEY and CDR2 as SMNVEV (reference sequence). Trimming shortened V by 7 bases and J by 10 bases, and 14 bases separated the two germline ends. The length of the CDR3 is 11 residues. Individuals aged 18 to 89 years were recruited from some 26 US areas. Allocation to cohorts depended on clinical history reported by the participants. TCRdb's copy holds only in-frame clones and misses some; the assay was immunoSEQ multiplex PCR. The sample lists around 450,000 clones, roughly 87% seen once, with nearly 2% in the top ten. This receptor was taken from a woman younger than 35 with acute COVID-19. What was sequenced was PBMCs or T cells enriched from blood (not recorded which). The chain couples TRBV27 to TRBJ2-7; D may be TRBD2 (6 bases). The chain's CDR3 is CASTLGGRQYF. CDR3 sequence (DNA): TGTGCCAGCACCCTAGGAGGGAGACAGTACTTC.